The clone carrying this T cell receptor beta chain was observed a few times. The TCR beta CDR3 regions underwent amplification using RNA transcripts as the source. Researchers ran a first-round RT-PCR on the TCR CDR3 using the HTBI primer set. MiXCR, run by TCRdb on the multiplex PCR reads, gives a single entry per CDR3 protein. The data contain about 420,000 distinct CDR3 sequences, more than 15% of them singletons. Together with thyroid ultrasound, orbital computed tomography, serum thyroxine and TRAb, clinical symptoms were used for diagnoses. This specimen comes from a study of T cells in Graves' hyperthyroidism and ophthalmopathy. Across the whole study: Peripheral blood was secured at the point of initial diagnosis, before any treatment.

Trimming left V 3 bases short and J 1 base short, with 17 bases between. Germline CDR1 is DFQATT and CDR2 is SNEGSKA (reference sequence). This CDR3 has 16 amino acids. This chain joins TRBV20-1 and TRBJ2-3; no clear D. The sequenced sample was blood. The source of this sequence is a young woman with Graves' hyperthyroidism. In nucleotides, the CDR3 is TGCAGTGCTAGGTTTGGAGACGCCGGCGGCACAGATACGCAGTATTTT. It specifies CSARFGDAGGTDTQYF.